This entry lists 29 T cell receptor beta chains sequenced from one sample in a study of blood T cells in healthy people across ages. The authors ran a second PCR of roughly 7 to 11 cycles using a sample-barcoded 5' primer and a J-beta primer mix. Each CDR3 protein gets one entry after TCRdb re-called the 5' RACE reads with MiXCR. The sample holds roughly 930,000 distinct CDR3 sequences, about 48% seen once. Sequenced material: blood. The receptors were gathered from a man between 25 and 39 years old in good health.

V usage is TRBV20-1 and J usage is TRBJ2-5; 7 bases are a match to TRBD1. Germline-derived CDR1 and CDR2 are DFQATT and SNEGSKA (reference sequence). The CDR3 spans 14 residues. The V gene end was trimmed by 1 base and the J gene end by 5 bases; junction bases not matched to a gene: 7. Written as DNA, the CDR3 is TGCAGTGCTAGAGTACAGGGGCCATTGGAGACCCAGTACTTC. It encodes CSARVQGPLETQYF.

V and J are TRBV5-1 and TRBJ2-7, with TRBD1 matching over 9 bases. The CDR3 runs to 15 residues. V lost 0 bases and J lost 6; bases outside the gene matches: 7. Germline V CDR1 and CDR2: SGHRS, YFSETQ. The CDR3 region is CASSLARGQGCEQYF. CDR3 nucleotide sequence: TGCGCCAGCAGCTTGGCCAGGGGACAGGGCTGCGAGCAGTACTTC.

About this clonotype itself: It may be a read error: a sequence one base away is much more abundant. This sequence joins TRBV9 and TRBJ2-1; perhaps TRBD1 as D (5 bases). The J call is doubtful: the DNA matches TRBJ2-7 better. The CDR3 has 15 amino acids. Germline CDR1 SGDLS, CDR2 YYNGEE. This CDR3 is CASSEDTMAYNEQYF. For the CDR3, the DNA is TGTGCCAGCAGTGAGGACACGATGGCCTACAATGAGCAGTACTTC.

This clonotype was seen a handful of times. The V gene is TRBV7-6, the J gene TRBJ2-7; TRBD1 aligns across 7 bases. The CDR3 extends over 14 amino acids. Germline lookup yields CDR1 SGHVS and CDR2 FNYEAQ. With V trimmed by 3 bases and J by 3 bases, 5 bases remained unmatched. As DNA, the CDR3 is TGTGCCAGCAGCTTTGAGGGGGACAGCTACGAGCAGTACTTC. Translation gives CASSFEGDSYEQYF.

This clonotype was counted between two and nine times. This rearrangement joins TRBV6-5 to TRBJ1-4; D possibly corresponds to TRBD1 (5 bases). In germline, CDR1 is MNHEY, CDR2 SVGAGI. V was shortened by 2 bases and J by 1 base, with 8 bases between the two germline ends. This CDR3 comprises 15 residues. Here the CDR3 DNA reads TGTGCCAGCAGTTACGAGCAGGGAACTAATGAAAAACTGTTTTTT. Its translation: CASSYEQGTNEKLFF.

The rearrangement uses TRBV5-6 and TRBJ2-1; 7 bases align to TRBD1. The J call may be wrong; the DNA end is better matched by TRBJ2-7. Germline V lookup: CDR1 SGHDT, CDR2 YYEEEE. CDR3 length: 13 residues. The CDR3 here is CASSPWTGNEQYF. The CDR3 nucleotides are TGTGCCAGCAGCCCCTGGACAGGAAACGAGCAGTACTTC.

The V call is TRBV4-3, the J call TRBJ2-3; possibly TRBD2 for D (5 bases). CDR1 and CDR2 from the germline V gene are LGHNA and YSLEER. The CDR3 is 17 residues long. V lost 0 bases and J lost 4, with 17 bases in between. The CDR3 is CASSQERGLAPADTQYF. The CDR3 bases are TGCGCCAGCAGCCAAGAGCGAGGGCTAGCCCCTGCAGATACGCAGTATTTT.

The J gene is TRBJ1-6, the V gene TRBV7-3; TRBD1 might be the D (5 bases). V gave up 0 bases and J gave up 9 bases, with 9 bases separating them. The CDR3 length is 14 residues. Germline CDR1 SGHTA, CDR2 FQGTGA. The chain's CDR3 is CASSLTYGTSPLHF. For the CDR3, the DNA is TGTGCCAGCAGCTTAACGTATGGGACTTCACCCCTCCACTTT.

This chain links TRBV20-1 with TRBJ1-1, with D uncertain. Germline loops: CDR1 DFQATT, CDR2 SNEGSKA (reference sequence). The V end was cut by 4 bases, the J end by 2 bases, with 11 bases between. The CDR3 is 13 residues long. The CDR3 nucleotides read TGCAGTGCTATGGGTCGCGGAAACACTGAAGCTTTCTTT. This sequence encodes CSAMGRGNTEAFF.

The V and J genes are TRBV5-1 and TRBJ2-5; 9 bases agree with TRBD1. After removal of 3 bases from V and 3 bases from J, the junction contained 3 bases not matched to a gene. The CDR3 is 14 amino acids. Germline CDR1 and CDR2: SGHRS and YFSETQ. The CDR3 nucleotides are TGCGCCAGCAGCTGGACAGGGGTAGAAGAGACCCAGTACTTC. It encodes CASSWTGVEETQYF.

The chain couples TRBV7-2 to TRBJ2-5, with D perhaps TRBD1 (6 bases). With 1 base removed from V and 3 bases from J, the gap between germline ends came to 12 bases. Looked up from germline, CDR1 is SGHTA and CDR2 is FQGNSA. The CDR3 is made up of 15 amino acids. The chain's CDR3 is CTSSLGGLSKETQYF. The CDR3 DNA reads TGTACCAGCAGCTTAGGGGGGCTCTCGAAAGAGACCCAGTACTTC.

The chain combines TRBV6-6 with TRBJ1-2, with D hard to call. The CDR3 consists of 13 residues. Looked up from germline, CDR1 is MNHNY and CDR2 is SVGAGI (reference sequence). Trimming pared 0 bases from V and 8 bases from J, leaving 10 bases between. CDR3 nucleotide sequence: TGTGCCAGCAGTTACTCCCCCGAGCGGGGCTACACCTTC. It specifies CASSYSPERGYTF.

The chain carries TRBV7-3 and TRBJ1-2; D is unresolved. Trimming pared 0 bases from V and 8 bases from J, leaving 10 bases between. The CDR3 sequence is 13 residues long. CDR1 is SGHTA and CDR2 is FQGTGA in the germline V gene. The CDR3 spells CASSLTTAGGYTF. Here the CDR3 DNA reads TGTGCCAGCAGCTTAACGACGGCTGGGGGCTACACCTTC.

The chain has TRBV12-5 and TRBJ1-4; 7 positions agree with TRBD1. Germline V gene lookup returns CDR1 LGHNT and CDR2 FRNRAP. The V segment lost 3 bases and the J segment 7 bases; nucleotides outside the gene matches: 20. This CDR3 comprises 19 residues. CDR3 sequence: CASGLFSGTVWRECEKLFF. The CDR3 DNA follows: TGTGCTAGTGGTTTATTTTCCGGGACAGTATGGAGAGAGTGTGAAAAACTGTTTTTT.

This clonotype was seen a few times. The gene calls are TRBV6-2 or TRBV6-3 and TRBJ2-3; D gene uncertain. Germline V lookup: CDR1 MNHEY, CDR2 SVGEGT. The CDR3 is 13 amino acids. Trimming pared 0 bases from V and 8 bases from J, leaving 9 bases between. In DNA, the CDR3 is TGTGCCAGCAGTTACTCGAGTCCCAGTACGCAGTATTTT. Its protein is CASSYSSPSTQYF.

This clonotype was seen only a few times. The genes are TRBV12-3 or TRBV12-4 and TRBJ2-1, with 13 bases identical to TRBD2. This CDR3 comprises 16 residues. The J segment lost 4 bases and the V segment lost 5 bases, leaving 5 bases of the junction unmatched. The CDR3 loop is CASSTTSGGVYNEQFF. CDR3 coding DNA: TGTGCCAGCAGTACCACTAGCGGGGGGGTTTACAATGAGCAGTTCTTC.

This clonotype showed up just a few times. DNA of the CDR3: TGTGCCAGCAGCTCCCCGGGACCCTGGCCAGATACGCAGTATTTT. It codes for CASSSPGPWPDTQYF. The chain is built from TRBV11-1 and TRBJ2-3; the D call may be TRBD1 or TRBD2 (5 bases each). Germline CDR1 SGHAT, CDR2 FQDESV (reference sequence). The V gene lost 4 bases and the J gene lost 4 bases, with 15 bases spanning the gap. This CDR3 comprises 15 residues.

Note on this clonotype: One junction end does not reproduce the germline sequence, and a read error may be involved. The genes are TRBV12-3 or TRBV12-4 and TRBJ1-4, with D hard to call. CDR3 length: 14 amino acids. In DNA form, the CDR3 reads TGTGCCAGCAGCCCCGTCGGGAGTTTTGAAAACCTGTTTTTT. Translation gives CASSPVGSFENLFF.

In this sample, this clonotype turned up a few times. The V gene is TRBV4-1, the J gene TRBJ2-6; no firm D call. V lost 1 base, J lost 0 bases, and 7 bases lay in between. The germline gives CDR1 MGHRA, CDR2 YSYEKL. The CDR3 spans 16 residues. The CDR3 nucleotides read TGCGCCAGCAGCCAAGCGTACAGCTCTGGGGCCAACGTCCTGACTTTC. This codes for CASSQAYSSGANVLTF.

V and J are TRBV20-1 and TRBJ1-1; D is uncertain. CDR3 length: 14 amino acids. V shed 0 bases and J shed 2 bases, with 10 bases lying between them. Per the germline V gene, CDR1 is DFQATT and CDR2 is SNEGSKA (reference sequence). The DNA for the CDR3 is TGCAGTGCTAGAGAGAGAAACTACAACACTGAAGCTTTCTTT. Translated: CSARERNYNTEAFF.

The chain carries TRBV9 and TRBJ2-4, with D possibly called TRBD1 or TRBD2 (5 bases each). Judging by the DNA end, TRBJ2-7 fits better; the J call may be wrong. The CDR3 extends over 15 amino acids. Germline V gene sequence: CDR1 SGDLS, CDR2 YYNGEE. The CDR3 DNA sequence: TGTGCCAGCAGCGTAGAAGGGACCCTCCGTGACGAGCAGTACTTC. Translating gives CASSVEGTLRDEQYF.

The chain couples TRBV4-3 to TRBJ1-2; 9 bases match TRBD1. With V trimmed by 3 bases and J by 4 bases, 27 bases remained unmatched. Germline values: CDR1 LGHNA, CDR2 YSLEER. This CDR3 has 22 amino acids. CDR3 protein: CASSQEIIPGPGQGKRFYGYTF. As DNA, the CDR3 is TGCGCCAGCAGCCAGGAAATTATTCCAGGACCGGGACAGGGAAAGAGGTTCTATGGCTACACCTTC.

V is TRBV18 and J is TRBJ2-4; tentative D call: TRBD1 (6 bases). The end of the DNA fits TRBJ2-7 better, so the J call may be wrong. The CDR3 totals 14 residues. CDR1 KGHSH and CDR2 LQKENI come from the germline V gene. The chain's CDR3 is CASSLRTDTYEQYF. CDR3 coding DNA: TGTGCCAGCTCACTGAGGACAGACACCTACGAGCAGTACTTC.

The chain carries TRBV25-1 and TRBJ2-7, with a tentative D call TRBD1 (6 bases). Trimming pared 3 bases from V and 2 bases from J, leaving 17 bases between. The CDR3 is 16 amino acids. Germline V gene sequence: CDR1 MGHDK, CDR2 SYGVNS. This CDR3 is CASSDWGPLGAYEQYF. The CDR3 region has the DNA TGTGCCAGCAGTGACTGGGGGCCGCTAGGTGCCTACGAGCAGTACTTC.

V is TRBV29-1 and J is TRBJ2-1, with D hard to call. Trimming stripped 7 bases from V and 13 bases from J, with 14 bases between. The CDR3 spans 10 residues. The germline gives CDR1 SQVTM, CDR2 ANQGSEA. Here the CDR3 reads CSGAALTQFF. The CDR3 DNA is TGCAGCGGGGCGGCGTTGACTCAGTTCTTC.

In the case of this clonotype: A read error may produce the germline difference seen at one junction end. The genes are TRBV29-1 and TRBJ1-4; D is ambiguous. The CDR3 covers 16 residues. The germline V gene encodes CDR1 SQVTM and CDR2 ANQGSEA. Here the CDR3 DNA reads TGCAGCGTTGTTTGGCAGGAGGAGGGCACTAATGAAAAACCGTTTTTT. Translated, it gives CSVVWQEEGTNEKPFF.

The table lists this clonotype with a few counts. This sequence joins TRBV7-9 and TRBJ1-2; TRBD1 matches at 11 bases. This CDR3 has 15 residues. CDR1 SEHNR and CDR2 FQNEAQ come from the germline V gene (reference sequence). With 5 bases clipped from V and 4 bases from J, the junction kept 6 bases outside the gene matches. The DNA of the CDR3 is TGTGCCAGCAGCATACCCGGGACAGGGGGCTATGGCTACACCTTC. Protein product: CASSIPGTGGYGYTF.

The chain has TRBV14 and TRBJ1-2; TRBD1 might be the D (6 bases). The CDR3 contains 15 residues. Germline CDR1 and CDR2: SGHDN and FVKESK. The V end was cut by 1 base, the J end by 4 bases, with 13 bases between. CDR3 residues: CASSQVGAGPYGYTF. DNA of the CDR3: TGTGCCAGCAGCCAAGTGGGGGCAGGGCCCTATGGCTACACCTTC.

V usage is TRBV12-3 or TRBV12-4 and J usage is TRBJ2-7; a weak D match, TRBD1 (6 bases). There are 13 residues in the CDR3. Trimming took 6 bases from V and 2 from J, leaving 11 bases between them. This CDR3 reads CASRQDSPYEQYF. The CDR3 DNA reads TGTGCCAGCAGACAGGACAGTCCCTACGAGCAGTACTTC.